This TCR beta chain was retrieved from a study of blood T cell repertoires in COVID-19. Study-level background: COVID-19 samples collected from the United States, Italy and Spain covered acute and convalescent phases. PBMCs, B-cell-depleted T cells, or T cells provided the cDNA or gDNA that made up the material.

J was trimmed by 3 bases and V by 5 bases; bases with no gene match: 8. This CDR3 is 17 amino acids long. The germline CDR1 and CDR2 sequences are SGHTA and FQGNSA. Under the authors' procedure: Estimates of nucleated cell counts were drawn from the amplification of reference gene primers. Here immunoSEQ multiplex PCR was the method, and the copy in TCRdb shows in-frame clones only, minus some. V, J and clone size are those of that table, while D and trimming were read from the DNA. The data show 30,000 to 45,000 clones, with 70% to 80% seen just once and about 2.1% held by the top ten. This receptor was identified in a man aged 55 to 70 with active COVID-19. Specimen: peripheral blood. The chain couples TRBV7-2 to TRBJ2-2, with TRBD2 identical over 11 bases. This CDR3 is CASSRGLAGYHTGELFF. For the CDR3, the DNA is TGTGCCAGCAGCCGCGGACTAGCGGGCTATCACACCGGGGAGCTGTTTTTT.